What follows are 8 T cell receptor beta chains derived from one specimen sequenced in a study of T cells in Graves' hyperthyroidism and ophthalmopathy. Amplification of TCR beta CDR3 regions used RNA as the template. RT-PCR in the first round (using the HTBI primer set) targeted the TCR CDR3. In TCRdb, the multiplex PCR reads were re-called with MiXCR into one record per CDR3 protein. The table has under 650,000 distinct CDR3 sequences, 15% to 20% seen once. The sequenced sample consisted of blood. The receptors originated from a woman aged 25 to 39 with Graves' hyperthyroidism.

The chain couples TRBV29-1 to TRBJ2-1; D remains unclear. V was pared by 4 bases and J by 3 bases, with 4 bases between. The CDR3 covers 11 residues. Per the germline V gene, CDR1 is SQVTM and CDR2 is ANQGSEA. The CDR3 loop reads CSVANYNEQFF. The CDR3 nucleotides are TGCAGCGTTGCGAACTACAATGAGCAGTTCTTC.

This clonotype was counted many times. This chain uses TRBV6-1 with TRBJ2-7, with a weak D call TRBD1 (6 bases). This CDR3 is built from 11 residues. The germline V gene has CDR1 MNHNS and CDR2 SASEGT. V gave up 7 bases and J gave up 9 bases, with 13 bases separating them. The CDR3 nucleotides are TGTGCCAGCACCGACCTAGGGGGGCAGTACTTC. Translating it yields CASTDLGGQYF.

This clonotype occurred many times. The chain uses TRBV7-2 and TRBJ2-3; the D is unclear. The CDR3 length is 12 residues. CDR1 SGHTA and CDR2 FQGNSA come from the germline V gene. Trimming cost V 5 bases and J 5 bases, with 8 bases left between them. DNA for the CDR3: TGTGCCAGCAGCCCCTACGGAGATACGCAGTATTTT. Translation: CASSPYGDTQYF. Using reference TRBV7-2 and TRBJ2-3 for the parts outside the CDR3, the full variable domain is GAGVSQSPSNKVTEKGKDVELRCDPISGHTALYWYRQSLGQGLEFLIYFQGNSAPDKSGLPSDRFSAERTGGSVSTLTIQRTQQEDSAVYLCASSPYGDTQYFGPGTRLTVL.

Of note for this clonotype: Possible read error: a much larger clone is one base away. Here the CDR3 DNA reads TGCGGTGCACCCCACACTGAAGCTTTCTTT. Protein sequence: CGAPHTEAFF. The V gene is TRBV20-1, the J gene TRBJ1-1; D is uncertain. The CDR3 is 10 amino acids. Looked up from germline, CDR1 is DFQATT and CDR2 is SNEGSKA (reference sequence).

This clonotype has just a few counts. This chain connects TRBV11-2 to TRBJ1-4; D is unclear. V lost 3 bases and J lost 0, with 8 bases in between. Looked up from germline, CDR1 is SGHAT and CDR2 is FQNNGV. CDR3 size: 15 residues. This chain's CDR3 is CASSFRLATNEKLFF. CDR3 nucleotide sequence: TGTGCCAGCAGCTTTAGGCTTGCAACTAATGAAAAACTGTTTTTT.

The chain recombines TRBV6-1 with TRBJ2-3; 16 bases fit TRBD2. CDR3 length: 17 amino acids. V gave up 5 bases and J gave up 5 bases; unmatched junction bases: 7. The V gene's germline CDR1 is MNHNS and CDR2 SASEGT. CDR3: CASSSGTSGREIDTQYF. For the CDR3, the DNA is TGTGCCAGCAGTTCCGGGACTAGCGGGAGGGAAATAGATACGCAGTATTTT.

This clonotype has a handful of counts. The chain carries TRBV18 and TRBJ2-3, with D possibly TRBD1 on 6 matching bases. The CDR3 spans 13 residues. Trimming pared 7 bases from V and 2 bases from J, leaving 10 bases between. CDR1 is KGHSH and CDR2 is LQKENI in the germline V gene. CDR3 sequence (DNA): TGTGCCAGCTTACAGGGATACACAGATACGCAGTATTTT. Its translation: CASLQGYTDTQYF.

The chain links TRBV12-3 or TRBV12-4 to TRBJ2-3; D is ambiguous. V gave up 2 bases and J gave up 0 bases, with 9 bases separating them. This CDR3 contains 15 residues. CDR3 sequence (DNA): TGTGCCAGCAGTTTACCAGCGTCTAGCACAGATACGCAGTATTTT. Translated, it gives CASSLPASSTDTQYF.